This TCR beta chain was identified in a study of glioma-infiltrating T cells after dendritic cell vaccination. V shed 1 base and J shed 3 bases, with 10 bases lying between them. Germline CDR1 and CDR2: MGHRA and YSYEKL. The CDR3 is made up of 15 amino acids. Concerning this clone itself: The antigen remains unidentified.

General study results and limits: Longer survival after dendritic cell vaccination followed higher pretreatment TIL content.

Sequencing used immunoSEQ multiplex PCR; TCRdb keeps in-frame clones, though not all of them. The data show around 92,000 clones, 80% seen once. The time point is: after dendritic cell vaccination, including at tumor progression/relapse. Isocitrate dehydrogenase mutation was absent in all glioblastoma patients. The chain uses TRBV4-1 and TRBJ2-1; D gene uncertain. The source is a human donor with glioblastoma. The sequencing used blood, collected after dendritic cell vaccination. The CDR3 coding sequence is TGCGCCAGCAGCCAAGTTGGCAGTAACTACAATGAGCAGTTCTTC. Encoded protein: CASSQVGSNYNEQFF.